This T cell receptor (beta chain) originates from a study of shared clonotypes between healthy human individuals. V shed 6 bases and J shed 1 base, with 10 bases lying between them. The CDR3 contains 14 residues. Germline-derived CDR1 and CDR2 are MDHEN and SYDVKM. Repertoires were generated with immunoSEQ multiplex PCR, while TCRdb's copy carries only in-frame clones and drops some. Of roughly 500,000 clones in the sample, 90% to 97% are singletons; the top ten hold less than 0.06%. The clonotype originates from a woman younger than 45 in good health. V usage is TRBV28 and J usage is TRBJ2-4; D remains unclear. The specimen was naive CD4+ T cells sorted from blood. As to subset: CD45RA+ positively selected. The CDR3 protein is CASSPGWAKNIQYF. The DNA of the CDR3 is TGTGCCAGCAGCCCCGGGTGGGCCAAAAACATTCAGTACTTC.